This T cell receptor (beta chain) was documented in a study of T cells expressing NK-cell markers (TCRdb year 2020). Describing the broader study: TCR beta-chain repertoires were profiled in sorted CD3+CD56+NKG2C+, CD3+CD56+NKG2C- and CD3+CD56-NKG2C+ T-cell subsets from several donors. Among the eight sequenced donors, only one was HCMV-seronegative, while the other seven were HCMV-seropositive. The study sequenced eight donors, all healthy volunteers chosen at random: three men and five women. Libraries were sequenced as 2 x 150 bp reads on Illumina HiSeq 2000/2500, MiSeq or NextSeq. The study at large found these results: In more than five donors, the dominant CD3+CD56+NKG2C+ clonotypes ranked among the top 10 CD8+ clonotypes, making up 1.0-7.0% of CD8+ T cells. It remained unclear whether the expanded NKG2C-expressing T cell clones were specific for HCMV antigens. Those dominant clonotypes were again the most abundant among CD3+CD56-NKG2C+ cells in a handful of donors, at roughly 25-65%.

To determine HCMV serostatus, a commercial ELISA kit was used to detect HCMV-specific IgG in serum. Ficoll density gradient centrifugation was used to isolate peripheral blood mononuclear cells from blood. Regarding this clonotype: Its antigen remains undetermined.

Sequencing relied on an Illumina HiSeq 2000. TCR beta cDNA libraries were prepared using 5'RACE template switching, which introduced a universal primer site and unique molecular identifiers. Synthesis of cDNA was primed from the TCR beta constant segment and was followed by two consecutive PCR amplification steps. As for the authors' bioinformatics: MIGEC was used to demultiplex reads and group the reads by UMI, and MiTCR was used to assemble and quantify clonotypes. To exclude erroneous sequences, any TCR cDNA sequence not supported by at least two reads was discarded. The tcR package was used for downstream repertoire analysis, with clonotypes matched between fractions based on CDR3 nucleotide sequence plus V segment. VDJmatch was used to annotate antigen specificity against VDJdb, with one amino acid substitution in CDR3 permitted. TCRdb reprocessed the reads and assigns one entry to each CDR3 protein sequence, leaving out DNA. What appears here as the V and J calls and clone size reflects TCRdb's work, not the paper's. For this sample, the table gives about 450,000 distinct CDR3 sequences. About 7.3% of the sample comes from the top ten.

The sample consisted of blood T cells: a sorted CD56 or NKG2C T cell subset, CD4+ or CD8+ T cells, or bulk PBMC T cells (not recorded which). This sequence was found in a woman aged 18-70 years in good health.

For the CDR3, the sequence is CASSSQGGASTDTQYF. The rearranged segments are TRBV12-3 or TRBV12-4 and TRBJ2-3; TCRdb's D gene call, TRBD1, goes unchecked for lack of DNA. The cysteine opens and the phenylalanine closes a CDR3 of 16 amino acids. No DNA appears here.